These 27 T cell receptor beta chains share one sample of origin, sequenced in a study of CD8 T cells in Susac syndrome. The RNA input was about 0.5 to 1 ug, and it was reverse transcribed with random hexamers. TCRdb reprocessed the immunoSEQ multiplex PCR reads via MiXCR and lists one record per CDR3 protein. This sample carries 150,000 to 200,000 distinct CDR3 sequences, approximately 93% of them seen once, and the ten largest clones take about 0.089%. The sample consisted of CD4+ T cells from PBMCs. The receptor set was obtained from a human donor with multiple sclerosis.

This rearrangement joins TRBV20-1 to TRBJ2-1; 9 bases agree with TRBD1. Losses at the gene ends were 5 bases for V and 3 bases for J; bases not matched to a gene: 11. This CDR3 contains 16 residues. Germline CDR1 DFQATT, CDR2 SNEGSKA (reference sequence). The CDR3 region is CSAPRTAGQGYNEQFF. In DNA, the CDR3 is TGCAGTGCTCCAAGAACCGCGGGACAGGGCTACAATGAGCAGTTCTTC.

The V and J genes are TRBV12-3 or TRBV12-4 and TRBJ1-3; TRBD1 is a possible D gene (5 bases). The CDR3 contains 15 residues. V was clipped by 6 bases and J by 0 bases, with 12 bases between them. Here the CDR3 DNA reads TGTGCCAGCAGCCCGAAGGGACTCTCTGGAAACACCATATATTTT. The encoded protein is CASSPKGLSGNTIYF.

This rearrangement joins TRBV9 to TRBJ1-5; 7 bases align to TRBD1. Germline V gene lookup returns CDR1 SGDLS and CDR2 YYNGEE. Germline trimming cut 2 bases from V and 5 bases from J; bases unmatched to any gene: 1. The length of the CDR3 is 13 residues. The CDR3 DNA reads as TGTGCCAGCAGCGTCGGACAGGATCAGCCCCAGCATTTT. Encoded protein: CASSVGQDQPQHF.

As to this clonotype: Its ends do not fully match the called genes, so a read error is possible. V gene TRBV2 combines with J gene TRBJ1-2; D perhaps matches TRBD1 (6 bases). This CDR3 spans 11 amino acids. The germline gives CDR1 SNHLY, CDR2 FYNNEI. The CDR3 nucleotides read TGTGCCAGCATCGAGCGGGGGCCCGATAGGTTC. The encoded protein is CASIERGPDRF. Combining the CDR3 with reference TRBV2 and TRBJ1-2 gives the whole variable domain EPEVTQTPSHQVTQMGQEVILRCVPISNHLYFYWYRQILGQKVEFLVSFYNNEISEKSEIFDDQFSVERPDGSNFTLKIRSTKLEDSAMYFCASIERGPDRFGSGTRLTVV.

This clonotype was recorded only once. V gene TRBV19 combines with J gene TRBJ1-2; D might be TRBD1 (5 bases). V lost 6 bases, J lost 12 bases, and 14 bases lay in between. The germline CDR1 and CDR2 sequences are LNHDA and SQIVND (reference sequence). The CDR3 runs 11 residues. CDR3 in amino acids: CASSHSREHTF. The CDR3 nucleotides are TGTGCCAGTAGCCACTCCAGGGAACACACCTTC.

The chain is built from TRBV9 and TRBJ2-5, with 8 bases matching TRBD2. The germline gives CDR1 SGDLS, CDR2 YYNGEE. The J segment lost 2 bases and the V segment lost 6 bases, leaving 9 bases of the junction unmatched. This CDR3 is built from 15 residues. The CDR3: CASTRAGREQETQYF. The CDR3 DNA follows: TGTGCCAGCACCCGGGCCGGGAGGGAACAAGAGACCCAGTACTTC.

This sequence joins TRBV9 and TRBJ2-1, with D perhaps matching TRBD2 (6 bases). CDR1 and CDR2 from the germline V gene are SGDLS and YYNGEE. V was shortened by 4 bases and J by 10 bases, with 12 bases between the two germline ends. This CDR3 is built from 12 residues. Written as DNA, the CDR3 is TGTGCCAGCAGCTACCCCCGGGAGGAGCAGTTCTTC. Encoded protein: CASSYPREEQFF.

The CDR3 DNA is TGTGCCAGCAGCCAAGAAGTAAGGGGCCGTACTGAAGCTTTCTTT. Its protein product is CASSQEVRGRTEAFF. This chain connects TRBV4-2 to TRBJ1-1; possible D gene TRBD1, 5 bases. CDR1 is LGHNA and CDR2 is YNFKEQ in the germline V gene. The CDR3 extends over 15 amino acids. Trimming took 0 bases from V and 5 from J, leaving 13 bases between them.

This sequence joins TRBV27 and TRBJ2-1, with D maybe TRBD2 (6 bases). CDR3 length: 16 residues. V was trimmed by 0 bases and J by 1 base, leaving 10 bases between them. Germline CDR1 reads MNHEY; CDR2 reads SMNVEV (reference sequence). CDR3 in DNA: TGTGCCAGCAGTTTATCCGACGGGAGATCCTACAATGAGCAGTTCTTC. This encodes CASSLSDGRSYNEQFF.

The chain links TRBV15 to TRBJ1-1, with D perhaps matching TRBD1 (5 bases). Per the germline V gene, CDR1 is LNHNV and CDR2 is YYDKDF (reference sequence). This CDR3 is 14 amino acids long. Trimming left V 6 bases short and J 5 bases short, with 16 bases between. CDR3 protein: CATRRVGQGTEAFF. CDR3 DNA sequence: TGTGCCACCAGAAGGGTTGGCCAGGGAACTGAAGCTTTCTTT.

This chain connects TRBV9 to TRBJ2-3; D is unresolved. The V end was cut by 0 bases, the J end by 1 base, with 9 bases between. Germline V gene lookup returns CDR1 SGDLS and CDR2 YYNGEE. The CDR3 is made up of 15 amino acids. Written as DNA, the CDR3 is TGTGCCAGCAGCGTAGTCCCGACTCGCACAGATACGCAGTATTTT. This encodes CASSVVPTRTDTQYF.

The chain couples TRBV6-5 to TRBJ1-5; TRBD1 might be the D (5 bases). The CDR3 totals 17 residues. The V gene's germline CDR1 is MNHEY and CDR2 SVGAGI. V was pared by 2 bases and J by 4 bases, with 18 bases between. CDR3 in amino acids: CASSYRPEGFGNQPQHF. The CDR3 DNA is TGTGCCAGCAGTTACCGGCCGGAGGGGTTCGGGAATCAGCCCCAGCATTTT.

This chain connects TRBV11-2 to TRBJ2-2; D might be TRBD1 (6 bases). This CDR3 is built from 15 residues. V gave up 2 bases and J gave up 4 bases, with 11 bases separating them. CDR1 and CDR2 from the germline V gene are SGHAT and FQNNGV. Here the CDR3 reads CASSLLGALTGELFF. The CDR3 DNA follows: TGTGCCAGCAGCTTACTGGGGGCCCTCACCGGGGAGCTGTTTTTT.

V gene TRBV19 combines with J gene TRBJ2-7; TRBD1 or TRBD2 may be the D gene (5 bases each). V lost 8 bases and J 3 bases, leaving 17 bases between the germline ends. The CDR3 runs to 14 residues. Germline loops: CDR1 LNHDA, CDR2 SQIVND (reference sequence). The CDR3 protein is CASSRPGLGYEQYF. CDR3 coding DNA: TGTGCCAGTTCCCGCCCGGGGCTAGGCTACGAGCAGTACTTC.

This chain joins TRBV11-2 and TRBJ2-7, with D perhaps matching TRBD1 (5 bases). The CDR3 spans 16 residues. Germline values: CDR1 SGHAT, CDR2 FQNNGV. The ends were cut back, 4 bases at V and 2 bases at J, with 18 bases in the middle. The CDR3 protein is CASSSLSRAGPYEQYF. Here the CDR3 DNA reads TGTGCCAGCAGCTCCTTAAGCAGGGCCGGCCCCTACGAGCAGTACTTC.

This chain joins TRBV12-3 or TRBV12-4 and TRBJ2-1, with D tentatively TRBD2 (6 bases). This CDR3 spans 12 amino acids. V gave up 3 bases and J gave up 15 bases, with 15 bases separating them. The CDR3: CASSFRVSGSFF. CDR3 in DNA: TGTGCCAGCAGTTTTAGGGTTAGCGGATCGTTCTTC.

The gene calls are TRBV2 and TRBJ2-2; D gene uncertain. The CDR3 is made up of 12 amino acids. Trimming removed 4 bases at V and 6 bases at J, with 6 bases between. Germline V gene data show CDR1 as SNHLY and CDR2 as FYNNEI. The CDR3: CASSASSGELFF. CDR3 in DNA: TGTGCCAGCAGTGCTTCATCCGGGGAGCTGTTTTTT.

The chain employs TRBV5-1 and TRBJ1-1; D is possibly TRBD1 (6 bases). The CDR3 covers 19 residues. CDR1 and CDR2 from the germline V gene are SGHRS and YFSETQ. Trimming stripped 4 bases from V and 0 bases from J, with 25 bases between. Written as DNA, the CDR3 is TGCGCCAGCAGCCGAGCCGGGGGGGGGCGGAGTGCCCTGAACACTGAAGCTTTCTTT. Amino acid sequence: CASSRAGGGRSALNTEAFF.

The rearrangement links TRBV12-5 to TRBJ2-7, with 9 bases fitting TRBD2. V shed 2 bases, J shed 3 bases, and the junction held 5 bases outside the gene matches. The CDR3 length is 15 residues. The germline V gene encodes CDR1 LGHNT and CDR2 FRNRAP. CDR3 region: CASGLLGGRDYEQYF. The CDR3 bases are TGTGCTAGTGGTTTGTTAGGCGGGAGGGACTACGAGCAGTACTTC.

The chain uses TRBV24-1 and TRBJ2-3, with D unresolved. The CDR3 extends over 15 amino acids. Germline V CDR1 and CDR2: KGHDR, SFDVKD. Between the trimmed V and J ends, which lost 3 bases and 0 bases, there was a span of 9 bases. CDR3 coding DNA: TGTGCCACCAGTGATACCAAACCCAGCACAGATACGCAGTATTTT. It is translated as CATSDTKPSTDTQYF.

V usage is TRBV5-1 and J usage is TRBJ2-7, with D possibly TRBD1 on 6 matching bases. The length of the CDR3 is 14 residues. Germline CDR1 is SGHRS and CDR2 is YFSETQ. V dropped 4 bases and J dropped 0 bases, with 11 bases sitting between them. The CDR3 here is CASSRPDSSYEQYF. For the CDR3, the DNA is TGCGCCAGCAGCCGACCGGACAGCTCCTACGAGCAGTACTTC.

This chain connects TRBV7-6 to TRBJ2-3, with 9 positions matching TRBD2. The CDR3 has 15 amino acids. Germline values: CDR1 SGHVS, CDR2 FNYEAQ. J lost 6 bases, V lost 0 bases, and 4 bases had no gene match. CDR3 loop: CASSLASGGFDTQYF. Written as DNA, the CDR3 is TGTGCCAGCAGCTTAGCCAGCGGGGGGTTCGATACGCAGTATTTT.

V gene TRBV30 combines with J gene TRBJ1-2, with unresolved D. The V and J ends lost 2 bases and 8 bases respectively, with 9 bases between them. This CDR3 spans 11 amino acids. The germline V gene has CDR1 GTSNPN and CDR2 SVGIG (reference sequence). CDR3 bases: TGTGCCTGGAGTTGGGAGGGAGGCTACACCTTC. As protein: CAWSWEGGYTF. The whole variable domain, filled in from reference TRBV30 and TRBJ1-2, reads SQTIHQWPATLVQPVGSPLSLECTVEGTSNPNLYWYRQAAGRGLQLLFYSVGIGQISSEVPQNLSASRPQDRQFILSSKKLLLSDSGFYLCAWSWEGGYTFGSGTRLTVV.

The J gene is TRBJ2-4, the V gene TRBV6-5, with a weak D call TRBD1 (6 bases). Germline CDR1 reads MNHEY; CDR2 reads SVGAGI. Trimming took 7 bases from V and 6 from J, leaving 16 bases between them. This CDR3 is 14 amino acids long. The CDR3 spells CASNPRGRTNIQYF. The CDR3 DNA reads as TGTGCCAGCAATCCCAGGGGAAGGACAAACATTCAGTACTTC.

The chain links TRBV5-1 to TRBJ1-2; D may be TRBD1 (6 bases). The CDR3 contains 13 residues. The germline gives CDR1 SGHRS, CDR2 YFSETQ. Trimming removed 3 bases at V and 8 bases at J, with 14 bases between. As DNA, the CDR3 is TGCGCCAGCAGCTACTGGGGGGCTGGGGGCTACACCTTC. Its translation is CASSYWGAGGYTF.

V is TRBV12-3 or TRBV12-4 and J is TRBJ2-7; D could derive from TRBD1 or TRBD2 (5 bases each). The ends were cut back, 9 bases at V and 5 bases at J, with 17 bases in the middle. This CDR3 spans 13 amino acids. In DNA form, the CDR3 reads TGTGCCAGTTCTCCGGGGCCTTACCACGAGCAGTACTTC. The encoded protein is CASSPGPYHEQYF.

This rearrangement joins TRBV11-2 to TRBJ2-2; D possibly corresponds to TRBD2 (5 bases). V dropped 5 bases and J dropped 6 bases, with 19 bases sitting between them. The CDR3 length is 16 residues. CDR1 SGHAT and CDR2 FQNNGV come from the germline V gene. The CDR3 region has the DNA TGTGCCAGCAGCCCCCCTAGTTCCGAGGGTCCCGGGGAGCTGTTTTTT. It yields the protein CASSPPSSEGPGELFF.